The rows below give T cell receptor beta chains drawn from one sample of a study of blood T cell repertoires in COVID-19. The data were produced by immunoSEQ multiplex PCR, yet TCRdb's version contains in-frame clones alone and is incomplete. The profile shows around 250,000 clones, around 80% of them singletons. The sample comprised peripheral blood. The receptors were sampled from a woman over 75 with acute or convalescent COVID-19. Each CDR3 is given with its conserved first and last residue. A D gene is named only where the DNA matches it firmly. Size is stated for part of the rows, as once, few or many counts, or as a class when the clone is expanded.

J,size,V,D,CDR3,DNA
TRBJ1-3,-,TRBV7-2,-,CASSLVGRGRGNTIYF,TGTGCCAGCAGCTTAGTGGGGCGGGGTCGAGGAAACACCATATATTTT
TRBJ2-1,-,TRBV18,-,CASSPRNPALWGYSSYNEQFF,TGTGCCAGCTCACCGAGGAATCCCGCTTTGTGGGGCTATAGCTCCTACAATGAGCAGTTCTTC
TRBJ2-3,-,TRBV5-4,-,CASSPDAADTQYF,TGTGCCAGCAGCCCGGATGCGGCGGATACGCAGTATTTT
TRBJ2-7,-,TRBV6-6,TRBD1,CASNAGGQLREQYF,TGTGCCAGCAACGCTGGGGGACAGCTCAGGGAGCAGTACTTC
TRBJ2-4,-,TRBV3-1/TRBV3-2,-,CASSQKGVHIQYF,TGTGCCAGCAGCCAGAAGGGGGTGCACATTCAGTACTTC
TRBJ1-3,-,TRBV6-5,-,CASSLGRSGNTIYF,TGTGCCAGCAGTTTGGGGAGATCTGGAAACACCATATATTTT
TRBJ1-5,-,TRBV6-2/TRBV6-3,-,CASSYGTPNQPQHF,TGTGCCAGCAGTTATGGGACACCCAATCAGCCCCAGCATTTT
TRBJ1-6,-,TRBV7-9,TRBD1,CASSSGTANSPLHF,TGTGCCAGCAGCTCCGGGACAGCTAATTCACCCCTCCACTTT
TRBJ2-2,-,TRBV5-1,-,CASSLGLRGNSTGELFF,TGCGCCAGCAGCTTGGGCTTACGGGGAAACAGCACCGGGGAGCTGTTTTTT
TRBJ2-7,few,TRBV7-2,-,CASSRDRNEQYF,TGTGCCAGCAGCCGCGACAGGAACGAGCAGTACTTC
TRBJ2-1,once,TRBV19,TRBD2,CASSSGGARYNEQFF,TGTGCCAGTAGTAGCGGGGGGGCGAGGTACAATGAGCAGTTCTTC
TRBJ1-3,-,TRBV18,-,CASSEDSLTGNTIYF,TGTGCCAGCTCAGAGGACAGTTTAACCGGAAACACCATATATTTT
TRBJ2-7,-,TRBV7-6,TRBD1,CASSLEVPGTGSYEQYF,TGTGCCAGCAGCTTAGAGGTCCCCGGGACAGGATCCTACGAGCAGTACTTC
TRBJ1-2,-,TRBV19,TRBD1,CASSPDRVGGYTF,TGTGCCAGTAGTCCGGACAGGGTTGGTGGCTACACCTTC
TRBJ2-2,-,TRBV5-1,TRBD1,CASSPPGTGGPNTGELFF,TGCGCCAGCAGCCCACCGGGGACAGGGGGCCCGAACACCGGGGAGCTGTTTTTT
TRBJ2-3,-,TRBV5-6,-,CASSFRANTDTQYF,TGTGCCAGCAGCTTCAGGGCTAACACAGATACGCAGTATTTT
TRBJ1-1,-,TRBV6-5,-,CASSYGRERAEAFF,TGTGCCAGCAGTTATGGCAGGGAAAGGGCTGAAGCTTTCTTT
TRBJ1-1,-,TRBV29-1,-,CSVGQGVGEAFF,TGCAGCGTTGGGCAGGGTGTGGGTGAAGCTTTCTTT
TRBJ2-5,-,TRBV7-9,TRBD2,CASSLTSVQETQYF,TGTGCCAGCAGCTTAACTAGCGTACAAGAGACCCAGTACTTC
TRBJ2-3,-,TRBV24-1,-,CATRRGSTDTQYF,TGTGCCACCCGACGGGGAAGCACAGATACGCAGTATTTT
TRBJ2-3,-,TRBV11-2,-,CASSLLSGTSTDTQYF,TGTGCCAGCAGCTTATTGAGCGGAACTAGCACAGATACGCAGTATTTT
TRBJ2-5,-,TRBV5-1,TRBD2,CASSLDLAGGLSQETQYF,TGCGCCAGCAGCTTGGATTTAGCGGGGGGGCTTAGCCAAGAGACCCAGTACTTC
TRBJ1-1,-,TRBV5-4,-,CASNTIRHKNTEAFF,TGTGCCTCTAACACCATTCGACACAAGAACACTGAAGCTTTCTTT
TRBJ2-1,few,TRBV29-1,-,CSVDIVRGSLEQFF,TGCAGCGTTGATATCGTCAGGGGCTCACTTGAGCAGTTCTTC
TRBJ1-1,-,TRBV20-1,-,CSASRGGAEAFF,TGCAGTGCTAGTCGGGGAGGGGCTGAAGCTTTCTTT